This TCR beta chain is from a study of blood T cell repertoires in COVID-19. Looking at the study overall: The origin of the acute and convalescent COVID-19 samples was the United States, Italy and Spain. PBMCs, B-cell-depleted T cells, or T cells were the source of the cDNA or gDNA that made up the material.

V lost 5 bases, J lost 5 bases, and 22 bases lay in between. Germline V gene sequence: CDR1 LGHNA, CDR2 YSLEER. The CDR3 sequence is 17 residues long. Sequencing used immunoSEQ multiplex PCR; TCRdb keeps in-frame clones, though not all of them. Of about 480,000 clones listed, approximately 90% are singletons. Ages ranged from roughly 18 to 100 years, with residence in approximately 25 US areas. Cohorts were assigned according to the clinical history that participants reported. The sequenced material came from PBMCs or T cells enriched from blood (not recorded which). This rearrangement joins TRBV4-3 to TRBJ2-1; TRBD2 might be the D (5 bases). The receptor's source is a woman aged 40-49 years who had recovered from COVID-19. CDR3: CASSKGIVLSGNNEQFF. The CDR3, as DNA: TGCGCCAGCAGCAAGGGTATCGTCCTCTCCGGGAACAATGAGCAGTTCTTC.